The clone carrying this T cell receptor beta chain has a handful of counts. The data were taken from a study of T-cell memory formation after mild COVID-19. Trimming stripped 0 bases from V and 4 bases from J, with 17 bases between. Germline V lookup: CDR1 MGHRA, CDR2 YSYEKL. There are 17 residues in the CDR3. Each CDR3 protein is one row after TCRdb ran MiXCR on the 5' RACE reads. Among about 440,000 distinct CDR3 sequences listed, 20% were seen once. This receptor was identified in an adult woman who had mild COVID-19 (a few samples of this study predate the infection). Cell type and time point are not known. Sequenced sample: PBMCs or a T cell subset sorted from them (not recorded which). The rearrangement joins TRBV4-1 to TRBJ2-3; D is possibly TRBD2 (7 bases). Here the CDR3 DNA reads TGCGCCAGCAGCCAAGATCCCGAGGGGGGGGCCGCAGATACGCAGTATTTT. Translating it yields CASSQDPEGGAADTQYF.